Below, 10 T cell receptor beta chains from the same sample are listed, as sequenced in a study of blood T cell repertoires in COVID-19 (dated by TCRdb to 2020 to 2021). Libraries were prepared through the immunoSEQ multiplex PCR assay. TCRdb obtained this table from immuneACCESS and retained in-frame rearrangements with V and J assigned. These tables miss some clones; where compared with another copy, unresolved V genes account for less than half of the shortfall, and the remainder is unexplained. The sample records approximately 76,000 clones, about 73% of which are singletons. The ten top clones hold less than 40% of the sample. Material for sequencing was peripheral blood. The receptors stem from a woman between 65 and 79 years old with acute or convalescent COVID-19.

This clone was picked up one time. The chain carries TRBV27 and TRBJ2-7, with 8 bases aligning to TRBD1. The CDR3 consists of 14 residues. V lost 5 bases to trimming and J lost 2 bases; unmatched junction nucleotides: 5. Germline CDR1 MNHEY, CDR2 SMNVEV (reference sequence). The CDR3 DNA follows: TGTGCCAGCAGTCGAGGGGACAGGACCTACGAGCAGTACTTC. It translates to CASSRGDRTYEQYF.

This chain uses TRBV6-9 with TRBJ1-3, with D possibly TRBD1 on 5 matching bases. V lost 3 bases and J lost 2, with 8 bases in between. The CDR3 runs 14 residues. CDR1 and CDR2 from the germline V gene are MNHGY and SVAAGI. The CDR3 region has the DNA TGTGCCAGCAGTTACGAAGGGGCTGGAAACACCATATATTTT. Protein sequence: CASSYEGAGNTIYF.

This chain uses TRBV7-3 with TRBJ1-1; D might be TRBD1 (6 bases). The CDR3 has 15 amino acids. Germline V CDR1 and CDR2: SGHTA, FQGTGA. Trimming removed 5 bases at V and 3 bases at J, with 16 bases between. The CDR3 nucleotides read TGTGCCAGCAGCGAGACGGGGGGGCGGCACACTGAAGCTTTCTTT. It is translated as CASSETGGRHTEAFF. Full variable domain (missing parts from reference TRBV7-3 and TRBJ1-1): GAGVSQTPSNKVTEKGKYVELRCDPISGHTALYWYRQSLGQGPEFLIYFQGTGAADDSGLPNDRFFAVRPEGSVSTLKIQRTERGDSAVYLCASSETGGRHTEAFFGQGTRLTVV.

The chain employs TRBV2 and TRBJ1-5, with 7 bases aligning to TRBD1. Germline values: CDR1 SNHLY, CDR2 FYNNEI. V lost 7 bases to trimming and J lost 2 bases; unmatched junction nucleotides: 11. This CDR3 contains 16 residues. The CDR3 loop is CASMPPGGSGNQPQHF. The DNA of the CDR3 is TGTGCCAGCATGCCGCCAGGGGGGTCAGGCAATCAGCCCCAGCATTTT.

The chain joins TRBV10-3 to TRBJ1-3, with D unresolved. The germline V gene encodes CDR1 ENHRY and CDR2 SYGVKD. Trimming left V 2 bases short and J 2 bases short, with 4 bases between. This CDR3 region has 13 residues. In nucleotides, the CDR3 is TGTGCCATCAGTGAGCTTCCTGGAAACACCATATATTTT. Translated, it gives CAISELPGNTIYF.

CDR3 amino acids: CASSLAGKNTEAFF. DNA for the CDR3: TGTGCCAGCAGCTTAGCCGGGAAGAACACTGAAGCTTTCTTT. The gene calls are TRBV7-9 and TRBJ1-1; no definite D call. This CDR3 comprises 14 residues. Germline V gene sequence: CDR1 SEHNR, CDR2 FQNEAQ (reference sequence). V was clipped by 0 bases and J by 1 base, with 6 bases between them. Supplemented by reference TRBV7-9 and TRBJ1-1, the full variable domain reads DTGVSQNPRHKITKRGQNVTFRCDPISEHNRLYWYRQTLGQGPEFLTYFQNEAQLEKSRLLSDRFSAERPKGSFSTLEIQRTEQGDSAMYLCASSLAGKNTEAFFGQGTRLTVV.

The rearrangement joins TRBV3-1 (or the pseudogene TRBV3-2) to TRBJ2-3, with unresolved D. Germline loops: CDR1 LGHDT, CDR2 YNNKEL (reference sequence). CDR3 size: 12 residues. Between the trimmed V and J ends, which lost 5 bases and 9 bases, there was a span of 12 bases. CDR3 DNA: TGTGCCAGCAGCAAAGGTCTCCCCACGCAGTATTTT. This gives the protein CASSKGLPTQYF.

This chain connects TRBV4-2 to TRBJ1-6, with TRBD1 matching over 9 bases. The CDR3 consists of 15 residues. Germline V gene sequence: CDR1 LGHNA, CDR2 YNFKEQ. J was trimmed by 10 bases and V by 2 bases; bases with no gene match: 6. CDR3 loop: CASSQNGQGNSPLHF. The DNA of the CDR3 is TGTGCCAGCAGCCAAAATGGACAGGGGAACTCACCCCTCCACTTT.

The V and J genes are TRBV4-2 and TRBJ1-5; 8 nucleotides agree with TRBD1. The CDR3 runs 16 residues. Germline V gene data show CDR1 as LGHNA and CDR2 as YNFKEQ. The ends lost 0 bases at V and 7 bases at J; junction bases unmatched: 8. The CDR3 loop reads CASSQDTQGARQPQHF. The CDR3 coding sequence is TGTGCCAGCAGCCAAGATACGCAGGGGGCGAGGCAGCCCCAGCATTTT.

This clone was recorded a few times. The CDR3 DNA reads TGCAGCGCCGGGACAGGGGCCCTCTCTGGAAACACCATATATTTT. Its translation is CSAGTGALSGNTIYF. The V call is TRBV29-1, the J call TRBJ1-3; 10 bases line up with TRBD1. V lost 7 bases and J lost 0; bases outside the gene matches: 6. Germline lookup yields CDR1 SQVTM and CDR2 ANQGSEA. The CDR3 contains 15 residues.